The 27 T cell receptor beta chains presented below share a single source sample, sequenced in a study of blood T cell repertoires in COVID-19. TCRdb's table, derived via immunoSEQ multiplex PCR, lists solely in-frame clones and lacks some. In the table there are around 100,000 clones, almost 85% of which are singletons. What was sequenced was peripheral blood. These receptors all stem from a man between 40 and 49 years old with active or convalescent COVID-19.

CDR3 coding DNA: TGTGCCACCAGTGATTCGTTCAGCTCCTACAATGAGCAGTTCTTC. Translated: CATSDSFSSYNEQFF. The chain joins TRBV24-1 to TRBJ2-1; D is ambiguous. This CDR3 region has 15 residues. Germline CDR1 is KGHDR and CDR2 is SFDVKD. The V end was cut by 2 bases, the J end by 0 bases, with 7 bases between.

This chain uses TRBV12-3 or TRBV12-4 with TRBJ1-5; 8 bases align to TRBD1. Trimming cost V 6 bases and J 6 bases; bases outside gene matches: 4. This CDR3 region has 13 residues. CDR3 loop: CASRTGVSQPQHF. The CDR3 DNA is TGTGCCAGCAGGACAGGGGTTAGTCAGCCCCAGCATTTT.

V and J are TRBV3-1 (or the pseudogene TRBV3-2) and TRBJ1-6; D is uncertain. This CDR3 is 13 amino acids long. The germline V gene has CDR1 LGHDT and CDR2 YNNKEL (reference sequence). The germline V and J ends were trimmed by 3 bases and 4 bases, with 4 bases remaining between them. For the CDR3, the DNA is TGTGCCAGCAGCCAGACATATAATTCACCCCTCCACTTT. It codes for CASSQTYNSPLHF.

CDR3 amino acids: CASSPQDSYEQYF. The CDR3 DNA reads TGTGCCAGCAGTCCGCAGGACAGTTACGAGCAGTACTTC. The rearrangement links TRBV12-3 or TRBV12-4 to TRBJ2-7; D might be TRBD1 (6 bases). V was trimmed by 5 bases and J by 4 bases, leaving 12 bases between them. This CDR3 has 13 residues.

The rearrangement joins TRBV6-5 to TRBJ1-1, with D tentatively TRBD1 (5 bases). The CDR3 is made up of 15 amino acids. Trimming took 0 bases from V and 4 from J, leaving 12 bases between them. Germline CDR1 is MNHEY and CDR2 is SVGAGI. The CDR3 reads CASSYSAYRSTEAFF. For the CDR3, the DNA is TGTGCCAGCAGTTACTCTGCCTACAGGAGCACTGAAGCTTTCTTT.

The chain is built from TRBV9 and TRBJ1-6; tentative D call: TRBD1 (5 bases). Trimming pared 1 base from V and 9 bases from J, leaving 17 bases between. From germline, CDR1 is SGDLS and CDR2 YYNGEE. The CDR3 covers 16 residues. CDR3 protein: CASSVNFNRGISPLHF. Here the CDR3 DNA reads TGTGCCAGCAGCGTAAATTTCAATCGGGGGATTTCACCCCTCCACTTT.

This CDR3 reads CASTKYRGSNQPQHF. The CDR3 bases are TGTGCCAGCACCAAATACAGGGGGAGCAATCAGCCCCAGCATTTT. The chain is built from TRBV28 and TRBJ1-5, with 8 bases fitting TRBD1. The CDR3 has 15 amino acids. Germline CDR1 is MDHEN and CDR2 is SYDVKM. The V gene end was trimmed by 7 bases and the J gene end by 1 base; junction bases not matched to a gene: 6.

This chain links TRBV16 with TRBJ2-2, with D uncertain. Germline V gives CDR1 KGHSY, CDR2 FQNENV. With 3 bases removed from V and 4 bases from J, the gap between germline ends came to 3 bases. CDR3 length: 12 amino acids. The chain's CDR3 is CASSHVTGELFF. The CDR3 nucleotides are TGTGCCAGCAGCCACGTCACCGGGGAGCTGTTTTTT.

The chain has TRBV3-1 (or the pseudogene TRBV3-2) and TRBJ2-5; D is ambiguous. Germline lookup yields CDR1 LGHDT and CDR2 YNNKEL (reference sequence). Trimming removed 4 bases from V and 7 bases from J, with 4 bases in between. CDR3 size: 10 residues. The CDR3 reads CASSRGTQYF. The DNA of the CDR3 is TGTGCCAGCAGCCGAGGGACCCAGTACTTC.

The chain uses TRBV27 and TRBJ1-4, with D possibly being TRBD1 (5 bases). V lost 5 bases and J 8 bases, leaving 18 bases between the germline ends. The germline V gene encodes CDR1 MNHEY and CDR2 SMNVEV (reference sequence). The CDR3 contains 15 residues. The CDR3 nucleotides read TGTGCCAGCAGTGGATCGGGGGTTGTGGGGGAAAAACTGTTTTTT. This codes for CASSGSGVVGEKLFF. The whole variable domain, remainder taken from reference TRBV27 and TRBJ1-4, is EAQVTQNPRYLITVTGKKLTVTCSQNMNHEYMSWYRQDPGLGLRQIYYSMNVEVTDKGDVPEGYKVSRKEKRNFPLILESPSPNQTSLYFCASSGSGVVGEKLFFGSGTQLSVL.

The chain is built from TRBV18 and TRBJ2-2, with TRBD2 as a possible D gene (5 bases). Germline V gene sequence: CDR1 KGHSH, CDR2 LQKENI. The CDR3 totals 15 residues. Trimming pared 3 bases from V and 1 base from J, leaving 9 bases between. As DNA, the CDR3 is TGTGCCAGCTCACCTGGGGAGCAGAACACCGGGGAGCTGTTTTTT. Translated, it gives CASSPGEQNTGELFF.

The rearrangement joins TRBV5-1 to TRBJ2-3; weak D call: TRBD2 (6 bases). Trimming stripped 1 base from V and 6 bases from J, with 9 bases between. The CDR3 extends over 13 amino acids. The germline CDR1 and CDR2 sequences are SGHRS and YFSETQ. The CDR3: CASSLSGVDTQYF. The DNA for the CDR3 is TGCGCCAGCAGCTTGTCGGGGGTGGATACGCAGTATTTT.

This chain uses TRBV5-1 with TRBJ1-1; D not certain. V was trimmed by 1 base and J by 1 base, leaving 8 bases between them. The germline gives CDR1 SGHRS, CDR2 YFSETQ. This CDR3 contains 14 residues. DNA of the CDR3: TGCGCCAGCAGCTTGAAACAGAAGAACACTGAAGCTTTCTTT. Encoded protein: CASSLKQKNTEAFF.

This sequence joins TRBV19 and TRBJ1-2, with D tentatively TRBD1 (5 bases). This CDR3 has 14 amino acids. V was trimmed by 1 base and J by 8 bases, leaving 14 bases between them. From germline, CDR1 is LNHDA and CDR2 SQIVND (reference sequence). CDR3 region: CASSIGGGTPGYTF. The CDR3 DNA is TGTGCCAGTAGTATAGGGGGAGGGACCCCCGGCTACACCTTC.

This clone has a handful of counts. In DNA form, the CDR3 reads TGTGCCAGAAGCTTCACAAGTCGGACATCCTACAATCAGCCCCAGCATTTT. It specifies CARSFTSRTSYNQPQHF. The V call is TRBV5-3, the J call TRBJ1-5; weak D call: TRBD1 (5 bases). Being an ORF, TRBV5-3 has a function that is uncertain. CDR3 length: 17 residues. Trimming cost V 2 bases and J 3 bases, with 18 bases left between them.

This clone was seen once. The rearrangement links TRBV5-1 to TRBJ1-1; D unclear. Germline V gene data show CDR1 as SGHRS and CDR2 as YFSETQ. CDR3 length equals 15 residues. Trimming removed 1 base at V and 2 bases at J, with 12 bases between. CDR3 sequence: CASSLNSVVNTEAFF. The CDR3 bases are TGCGCCAGCAGCTTGAACTCCGTGGTTAACACTGAAGCTTTCTTT. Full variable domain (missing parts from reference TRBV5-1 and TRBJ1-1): KAGVTQTPRYLIKTRGQQVTLSCSPISGHRSVSWYQQTPGQGLQFLFEYFSETQRNKGNFPGRFSGRQFSNSRSEMNVSTLELGDSALYLCASSLNSVVNTEAFFGQGTRLTVV.

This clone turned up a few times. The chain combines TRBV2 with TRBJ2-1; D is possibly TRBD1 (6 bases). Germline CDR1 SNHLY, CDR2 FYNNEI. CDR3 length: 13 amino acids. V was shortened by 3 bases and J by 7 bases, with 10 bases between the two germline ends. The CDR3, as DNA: TGTGCCAGCAGTGATAGGGGGTGGAATGAGCAGTTCTTC. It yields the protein CASSDRGWNEQFF.

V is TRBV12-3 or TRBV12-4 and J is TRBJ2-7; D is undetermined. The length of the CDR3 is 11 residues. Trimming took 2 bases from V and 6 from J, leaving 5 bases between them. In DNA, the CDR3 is TGTGCCAGCAGTTTACAGTTCGAGCAGTACTTC. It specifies CASSLQFEQYF.

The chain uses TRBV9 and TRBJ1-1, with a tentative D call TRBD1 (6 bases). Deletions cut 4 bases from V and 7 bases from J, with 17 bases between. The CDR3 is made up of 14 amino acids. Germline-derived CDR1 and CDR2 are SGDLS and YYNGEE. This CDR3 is CASSPQEQGGEAFF. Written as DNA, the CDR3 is TGTGCCAGCAGCCCTCAGGAACAGGGCGGTGAAGCTTTCTTT.

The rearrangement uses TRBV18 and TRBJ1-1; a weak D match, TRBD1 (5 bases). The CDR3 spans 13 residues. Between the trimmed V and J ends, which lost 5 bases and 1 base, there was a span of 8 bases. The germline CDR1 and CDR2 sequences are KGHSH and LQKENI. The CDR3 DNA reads TGTGCCAGCTCATCGCAGGGGAACACTGAAGCTTTCTTT. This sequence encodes CASSSQGNTEAFF.

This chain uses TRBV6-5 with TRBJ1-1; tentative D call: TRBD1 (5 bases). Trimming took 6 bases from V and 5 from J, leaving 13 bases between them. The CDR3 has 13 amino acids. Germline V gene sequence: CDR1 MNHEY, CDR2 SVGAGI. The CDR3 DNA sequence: TGTGCCAGCAGCCCGGGGGGGAGAACTGAAGCTTTCTTT. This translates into CASSPGGRTEAFF.

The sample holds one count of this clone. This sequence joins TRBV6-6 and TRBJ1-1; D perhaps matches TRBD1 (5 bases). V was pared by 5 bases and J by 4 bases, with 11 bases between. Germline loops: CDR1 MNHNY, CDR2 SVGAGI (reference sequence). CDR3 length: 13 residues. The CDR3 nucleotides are TGTGCCAGCAGTACACCGGGGGTCACTGAAGCTTTCTTT. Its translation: CASSTPGVTEAFF.

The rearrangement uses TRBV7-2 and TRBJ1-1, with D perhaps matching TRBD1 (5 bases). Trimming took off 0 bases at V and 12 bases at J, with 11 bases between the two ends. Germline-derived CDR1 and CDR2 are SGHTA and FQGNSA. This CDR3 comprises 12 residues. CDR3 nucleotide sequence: TGTGCCAGCAGCTTAGCGCCGAGACAGACTTTCTTT. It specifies CASSLAPRQTFF.

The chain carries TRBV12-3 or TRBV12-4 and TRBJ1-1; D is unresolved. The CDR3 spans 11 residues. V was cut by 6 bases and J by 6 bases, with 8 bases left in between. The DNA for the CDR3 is TGTGCCAGCAGCCGGTTCCCTGAAGCTTTCTTT. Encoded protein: CASSRFPEAFF.

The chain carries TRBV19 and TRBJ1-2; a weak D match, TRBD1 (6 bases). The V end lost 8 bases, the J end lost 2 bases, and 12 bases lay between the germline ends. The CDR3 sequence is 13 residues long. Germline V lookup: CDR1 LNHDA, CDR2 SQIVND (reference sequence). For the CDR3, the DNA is TGTGCCAGTCGACAGGATTCCAACTATGGCTACACCTTC. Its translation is CASRQDSNYGYTF.

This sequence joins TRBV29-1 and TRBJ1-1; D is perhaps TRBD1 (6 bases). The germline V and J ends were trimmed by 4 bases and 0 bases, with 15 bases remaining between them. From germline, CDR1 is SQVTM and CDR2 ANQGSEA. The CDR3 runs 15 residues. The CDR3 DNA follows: TGCAGCGTTGTCGGGCAGGGGACACTGAACACTGAAGCTTTCTTT. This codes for CSVVGQGTLNTEAFF.

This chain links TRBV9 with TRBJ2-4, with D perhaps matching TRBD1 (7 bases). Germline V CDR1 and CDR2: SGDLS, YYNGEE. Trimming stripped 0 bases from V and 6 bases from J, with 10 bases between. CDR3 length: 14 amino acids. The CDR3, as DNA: TGTGCCAGCAGCGTAGGACAGGGAGGAAACATTCAGTACTTC. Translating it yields CASSVGQGGNIQYF.